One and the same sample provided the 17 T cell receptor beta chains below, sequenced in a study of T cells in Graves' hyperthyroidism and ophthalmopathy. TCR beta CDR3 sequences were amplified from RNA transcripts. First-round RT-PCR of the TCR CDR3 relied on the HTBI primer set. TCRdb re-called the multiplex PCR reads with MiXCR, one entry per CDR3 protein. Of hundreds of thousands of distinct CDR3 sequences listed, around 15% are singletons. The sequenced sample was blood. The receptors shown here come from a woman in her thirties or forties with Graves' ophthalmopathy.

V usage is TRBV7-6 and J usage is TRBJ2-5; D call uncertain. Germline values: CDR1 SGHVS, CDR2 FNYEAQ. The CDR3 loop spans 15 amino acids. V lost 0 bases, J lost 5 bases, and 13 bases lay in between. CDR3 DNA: TGTGCCAGCAGCTTAGCGGACCGGTCCGGGGAGACCCAGTACTTC. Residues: CASSLADRSGETQYF.

CDR3 region: CSAASGTALAYEQYF. The DNA for the CDR3 is TGCAGTGCTGCCAGCGGGACAGCACTGGCCTACGAGCAGTACTTC. The V and J genes are TRBV20-1 and TRBJ2-7; D may match TRBD1 or TRBD2 (7 bases each). This CDR3 comprises 15 residues. V lost 5 bases and J lost 2, with 19 bases in between. Germline lookup yields CDR1 DFQATT and CDR2 SNEGSKA (reference sequence).

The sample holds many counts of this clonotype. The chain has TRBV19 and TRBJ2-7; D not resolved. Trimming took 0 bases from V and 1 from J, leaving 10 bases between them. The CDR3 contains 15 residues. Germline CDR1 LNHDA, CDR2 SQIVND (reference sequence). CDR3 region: CASSIDEATSYEQYF. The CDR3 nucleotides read TGTGCCAGTAGTATAGACGAGGCTACTTCCTACGAGCAGTACTTC.

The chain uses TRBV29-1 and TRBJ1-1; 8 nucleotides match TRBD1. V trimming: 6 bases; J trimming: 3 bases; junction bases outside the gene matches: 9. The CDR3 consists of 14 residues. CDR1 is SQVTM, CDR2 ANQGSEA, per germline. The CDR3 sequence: CSVRDRPFDTEAFF. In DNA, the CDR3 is TGCAGCGTGAGGGACAGGCCGTTTGACACTGAAGCTTTCTTT.

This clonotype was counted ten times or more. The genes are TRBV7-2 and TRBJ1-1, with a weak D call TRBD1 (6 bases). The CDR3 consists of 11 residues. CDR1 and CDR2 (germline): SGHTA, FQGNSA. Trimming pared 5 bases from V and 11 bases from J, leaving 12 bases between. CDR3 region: CASSLGTRAFF. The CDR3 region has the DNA TGTGCCAGCAGCCTCGGGACAAGGGCTTTCTTT.

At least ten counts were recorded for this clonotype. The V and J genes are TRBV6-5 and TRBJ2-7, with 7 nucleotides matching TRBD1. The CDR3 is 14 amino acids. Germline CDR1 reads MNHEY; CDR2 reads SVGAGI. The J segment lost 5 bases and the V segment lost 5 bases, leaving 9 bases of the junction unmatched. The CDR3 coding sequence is TGTGCCAGCAGTACCAAGACAGGGAACCACGAGCAGTACTTC. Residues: CASSTKTGNHEQYF.

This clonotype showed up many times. CDR3 coding DNA: TGTGCCAGTAGTGGACAGGCTAGCTCCTACGAGCAGTACTTC. It codes for CASSGQASSYEQYF. The genes are TRBV19 and TRBJ2-7; 7 bases fit TRBD1. The germline CDR1 and CDR2 sequences are LNHDA and SQIVND (reference sequence). The CDR3 runs 14 residues. The J segment lost 0 bases and the V segment lost 5 bases, leaving 4 bases of the junction unmatched.

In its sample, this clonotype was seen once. The CDR3: CASSPHGRGATKNIQYF. CDR3 in DNA: TGTGCCAGCAGTCCCCACGGCAGGGGGGCGACCAAAAACATTCAGTACTTC. The rearrangement links TRBV12-3 or TRBV12-4 to TRBJ2-4; a possible D gene is TRBD1 (7 bases). The CDR3 is 17 amino acids. V dropped 5 bases and J dropped 2 bases, with 19 bases sitting between them.

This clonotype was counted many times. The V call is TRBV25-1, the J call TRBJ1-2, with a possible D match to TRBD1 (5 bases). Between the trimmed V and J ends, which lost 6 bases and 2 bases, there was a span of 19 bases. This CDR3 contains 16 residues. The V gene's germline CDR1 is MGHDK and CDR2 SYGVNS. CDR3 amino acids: CASRKTARRFNYGYTF. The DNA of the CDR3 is TGTGCCAGCAGGAAGACAGCCCGAAGGTTCAACTATGGCTACACCTTC.

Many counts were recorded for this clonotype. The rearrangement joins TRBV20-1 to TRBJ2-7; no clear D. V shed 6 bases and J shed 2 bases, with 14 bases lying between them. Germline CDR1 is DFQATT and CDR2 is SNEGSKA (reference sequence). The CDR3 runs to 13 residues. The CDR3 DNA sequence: TGCAGTGCCCCAAAGGGCCTAACCTACGAGCAGTACTTC. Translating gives CSAPKGLTYEQYF.

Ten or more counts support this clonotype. Written as DNA, the CDR3 is TGTGCCAGCAGCCAAGGCCAAGAATGGGGGGCCAGCTATGGCTACACCTTC. This translates into CASSQGQEWGASYGYTF. The chain combines TRBV14 with TRBJ1-2; the D gene is possibly TRBD1 (6 bases). The CDR3 runs to 17 residues. V shed 1 base and J shed 4 bases, with 19 bases lying between them. Germline CDR1 is SGHDN and CDR2 is FVKESK.

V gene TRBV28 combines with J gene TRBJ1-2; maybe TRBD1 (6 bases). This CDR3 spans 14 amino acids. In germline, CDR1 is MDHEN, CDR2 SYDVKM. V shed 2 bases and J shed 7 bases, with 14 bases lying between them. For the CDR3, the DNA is TGTGCCAGCAGTTTAACACAGGGTACGAGTGGCTACACCTTC. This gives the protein CASSLTQGTSGYTF.

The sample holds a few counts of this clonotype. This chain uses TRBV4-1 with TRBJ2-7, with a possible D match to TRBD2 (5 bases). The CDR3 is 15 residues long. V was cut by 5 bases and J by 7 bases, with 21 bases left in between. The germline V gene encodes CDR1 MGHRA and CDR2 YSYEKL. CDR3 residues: CASSYGPGNPREQYF. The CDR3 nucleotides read TGCGCCAGCAGCTATGGGCCGGGGAACCCGCGGGAGCAGTACTTC.

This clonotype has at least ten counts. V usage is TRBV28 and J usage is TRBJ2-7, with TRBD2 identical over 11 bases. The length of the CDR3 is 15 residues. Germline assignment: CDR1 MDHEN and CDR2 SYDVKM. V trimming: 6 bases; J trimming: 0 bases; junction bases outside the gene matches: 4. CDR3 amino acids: CASRGLADLSYEQYF. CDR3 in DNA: TGTGCCAGCAGGGGACTAGCGGACCTCTCCTACGAGCAGTACTTC.

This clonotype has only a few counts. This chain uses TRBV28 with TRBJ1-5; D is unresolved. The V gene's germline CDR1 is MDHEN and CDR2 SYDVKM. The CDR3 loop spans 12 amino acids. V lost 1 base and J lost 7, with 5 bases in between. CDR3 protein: CASSLFSQPQHF. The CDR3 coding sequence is TGTGCCAGCAGTTTATTTTCCCAGCCCCAGCATTTT.

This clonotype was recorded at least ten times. The CDR3 DNA reads as TGCAGTGCTAGCGATGGACTAGCGGGAGTCCAATTTCAAGAGACCCAGTACTTC. Amino acid sequence: CSASDGLAGVQFQETQYF. This chain links TRBV20-1 with TRBJ2-5, with 13 bases aligning to TRBD2. The germline V gene encodes CDR1 DFQATT and CDR2 SNEGSKA (reference sequence). CDR3 length equals 18 residues. Losses at the gene ends were 3 bases for V and 2 bases for J; bases not matched to a gene: 12.

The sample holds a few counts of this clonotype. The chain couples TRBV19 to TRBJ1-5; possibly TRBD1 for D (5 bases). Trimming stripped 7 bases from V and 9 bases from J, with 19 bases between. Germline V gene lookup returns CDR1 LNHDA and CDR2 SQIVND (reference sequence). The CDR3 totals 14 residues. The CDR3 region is CASTSSGVPRPQHF. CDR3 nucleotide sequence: TGTGCCAGTACCTCTTCGGGGGTCCCTCGGCCCCAGCATTTT.